Shown below are 10 T cell receptor beta chains from a single sample sequenced in a study of vaccination and CD4 T cells after COVID-19. CD4+ T cells that had been cultured provided DNA sequenced with the Oncomine TCR Beta short-read assay. TCRdb re-analysed the PCR reads in MiXCR, keeping a single row per CDR3 protein. Counted here are some 20,000 distinct CDR3 sequences, roughly half occurring once; the ten biggest clones make up around 2.7%. No cognate antigen is known for these TCRs. The treatment here: approximately nine-day PBMC culture with coronavirus spike peptide pools or control peptides (ViraFEST assay). Material: CD4+ T cells from blood, cultured in vitro, obtained after SARS-CoV-2 vaccination. Receptors originate from a human donor who had recovered from COVID-19.

This clonotype was seen more than once but under ten times. The genes are TRBV7-6 and TRBJ2-1, with 10 bases aligning to TRBD2. This CDR3 has 13 amino acids. Trimming cost V 10 bases and J 9 bases; bases outside gene matches: 9. Germline CDR1 reads SGHVS; CDR2 reads FNYEAQ. The CDR3 is CATSASGRGEQFF. The CDR3 region has the DNA TGTGCCACGAGTGCTAGCGGGAGAGGTGAGCAGTTCTTC.

The rearrangement uses TRBV6-2 or TRBV6-3 and TRBJ1-5; 7 bases agree with TRBD1. CDR3 size: 17 residues. Looked up from germline, CDR1 is MNHEY and CDR2 is SVGEGT. After removal of 5 bases from V and 0 bases from J, the junction contained 10 bases not matched to a gene. Here the CDR3 DNA reads TGTGCCAGCAGTGAGACCCGGGGACAGACTAGCAATCAGCCCCAGCATTTT. Translating it yields CASSETRGQTSNQPQHF.

A single count supports this clonotype. The chain combines TRBV11-3 with TRBJ2-5; tentatively, D is TRBD2 (6 bases). The V end lost 2 bases, the J end lost 5 bases, and 6 bases lay between the germline ends. Germline assignment: CDR1 SGHNT and CDR2 YENEEA. The CDR3 spans 12 residues. The CDR3 coding sequence is TGTGCCAGCAGCTTAAGCGGGGAGACCCAGTACTTC. Its translation is CASSLSGETQYF.

A few counts support this clonotype. The rearrangement uses TRBV20-1 and TRBJ1-1; D possibly corresponds to TRBD1 (6 bases). The V end was cut by 0 bases, the J end by 2 bases, with 10 bases between. This CDR3 is built from 14 residues. Germline assignment: CDR1 DFQATT and CDR2 SNEGSKA (reference sequence). The CDR3 DNA reads as TGCAGTGCTAGAGATCAACAGGGCAACACTGAAGCTTTCTTT. It is translated as CSARDQQGNTEAFF.

The chain recombines TRBV19 with TRBJ1-5, with D unclear. CDR3 size: 14 residues. The V end lost 5 bases, the J end lost 0 bases, and 8 bases lay between the germline ends. Per germline, CDR1 LNHDA and CDR2 SQIVND (reference sequence). The CDR3 spells CASSPRYSNQPQHF. In nucleotides, the CDR3 is TGTGCCAGTAGTCCCCGTTATAGCAATCAGCCCCAGCATTTT.

V usage is TRBV7-8 and J usage is TRBJ1-5; D gene uncertain. V shed 4 bases and J shed 6 bases, with 1 base lying between them. CDR3 length equals 10 residues. Germline V gene lookup returns CDR1 SGHVS and CDR2 FQNEAQ. The CDR3 loop is CASSCQPQHF. The CDR3 coding sequence is TGTGCCAGCAGCTGTCAGCCCCAGCATTTT.

The chain employs TRBV7-2 and TRBJ1-2, with D uncertain. The V and J ends lost 5 bases and 6 bases respectively, with 16 bases between them. Germline V gene data show CDR1 as SGHTA and CDR2 as FQGNSA. The CDR3 consists of 14 residues. CDR3 DNA sequence: TGTGCCAGCAGCCCCCTTAGAGGGCGTGATGGCTACACCTTC. Amino acids: CASSPLRGRDGYTF.

This clonotype appeared once. The CDR3 is CASSIDRADQPQHF. The CDR3, as DNA: TGTGCCAGCAGTATTGACAGGGCGGATCAGCCCCAGCATTTT. This sequence joins TRBV12-3 or TRBV12-4 and TRBJ1-5; 7 positions agree with TRBD1. The junction had 6 bases not matched to a gene; V was cut back by 5 bases and J by 5 bases. The CDR3 has 14 amino acids.

This chain joins TRBV6-1 and TRBJ2-5; 9 positions agree with TRBD1. Losses at the gene ends were 5 bases for V and 4 bases for J; bases not matched to a gene: 2. Germline CDR1 reads MNHNS; CDR2 reads SASEGT. The CDR3 consists of 13 residues. Written as DNA, the CDR3 is TGTGCCAGCAGTATACAGGGGGCAGAGACCCAGTACTTC. This sequence encodes CASSIQGAETQYF.

This chain joins TRBV6-5 and TRBJ2-3; 8 bases are shared with TRBD2. The V gene end was trimmed by 2 bases and the J gene end by 2 bases; junction bases not matched to a gene: 3. The CDR3 loop spans 15 amino acids. The germline V gene encodes CDR1 MNHEY and CDR2 SVGAGI. This chain's CDR3 is CASSYRLANTDTQYF. The CDR3 DNA is TGTGCCAGCAGTTACCGACTAGCGAACACAGATACGCAGTATTTT.